The subject of this entry is one T cell receptor (beta chain). Authors' data handling: Amplification of reference gene primers was used by the study to estimate nucleated cell counts. Sequencing used immunoSEQ multiplex PCR; TCRdb keeps in-frame clones, though not all of them. From that table come the V and J calls and clone size; the DNA was used to work out D and trimming. The sample includes around 190,000 clones, 86% seen only once; the top ten take roughly 9.1%. CDR3 length equals 15 residues. Trimming shortened V by 4 bases and J by 2 bases, and 12 bases separated the two germline ends. Germline loops: CDR1 SEHNR, CDR2 FQNEAQ (reference sequence). The sample is drawn from a study of blood T cell repertoires in COVID-19. Study as a whole: The study drew acute and convalescent COVID-19 samples from the United States, Italy and Spain.

V and J are TRBV7-9 and TRBJ1-3; D unclear. This receptor was taken from a man in his fifties or sixties with active or convalescent COVID-19. Specimen: peripheral blood. Here the CDR3 reads CASSSTREAGNTIYF. The DNA for the CDR3 is TGTGCCAGCAGCTCCACTAGGGAGGCTGGAAACACCATATATTTT.